This note documents a single TCR beta chain sequence. The antigen is not known. TCRdb keeps only in-frame clones here, not all; method: immunoSEQ multiplex PCR. The table has some 96,000 clones, over 80% seen once. After autologous stem cell transplantation all patients relapsed, and prior brentuximab vedotin exposure differed between cohorts. These data belong to a study of PD-1 blockade in classical Hodgkin lymphoma. General observations from the study: For complete responders, baseline diversity was comparable to that of newly diagnosed patients.

This specimen consisted of peripheral blood mononuclear cells (PBMCs), obtained at baseline. This receptor was identified in a human donor with classical Hodgkin lymphoma.

The CDR3 bases are TGCAGCGTTGAAGATAGGTCGGAGGTAACCTATGAGCAGTTCTTC. This gives the protein CSVEDRSEVTYEQFF. This chain uses TRBV29-1 with TRBJ2-1, with D possibly matching TRBD2 (5 bases). CDR3 length: 15 amino acids. Germline V gene sequence: CDR1 SQVTM, CDR2 ANQGSEA. V was pared by 0 bases and J by 8 bases, with 17 bases between.